The present T cell receptor beta chain was sequenced within a study of shared clonotypes between healthy human individuals. CDR1 is SGHTA and CDR2 is FQGNSA in the germline V gene. Unmatched junction bases numbered 7, after V lost 5 bases and J lost 4 bases. The CDR3 loop spans 15 amino acids. Terminally differentiated effector memory CD45RA+ cells were left out of the naive CD8 fraction, which was CD45RO-negative and positively selected for CCR7. Study-wide results and caveats: Researchers sampled blood only, noting tissue repertoires likely differ.

Profiled with immunoSEQ multiplex PCR; TCRdb holds only in-frame clones, not every one. The sample consists of about 1,900,000 clones, about 95% of them appearing once. Points on this clone: Its antigen is unknown.

Sequencing was performed on naive CD8+ T cells sorted from blood. This TCR was sampled from a man between 18 and 35 years old in good health. J is TRBJ2-3 and V is TRBV7-2, with 9 bases matching TRBD2. CDR3 residues: CASSRTSAVPDTQYF. In nucleotides, the CDR3 is TGTGCCAGCAGCCGGACTAGCGCGGTTCCAGATACGCAGTATTTT.